These T cell receptor beta chains were read from a single sample in a study of T cells in Graves' hyperthyroidism and ophthalmopathy. TCRdb reanalysed the multiplex PCR reads using MiXCR and keeps one entry per CDR3 protein. The data hold fewer than 450,000 distinct CDR3 sequences, with approximately 16% observed a single time. The sample was blood. These receptors were taken from an older woman with Graves' ophthalmopathy. The CDR3 runs from the conserved cysteine through the conserved F or W. Each record gives: V gene, D gene, J gene, clone size, CDR3 protein, CDR3 DNA. The D gene is left open where the match is weak. Where a row states a size, it is once, few, many or the class of an expanded clone; other rows omit it.

TRBV18,.,TRBJ2-1,many,CASSPPSGTNNEQFF,TGTGCCAGCTCCCCCCCATCCGGGACCAACAATGAGCAGTTCTTC
TRBV20-1,TRBD2,TRBJ2-1,.,CSATPGLAGVHNEQFF,TGCAGTGCTACACCGGGACTAGCGGGAGTTCATAATGAGCAGTTCTTC
TRBV7-2,.,TRBJ2-2,many,CASSGGRRTGELFF,TGTGCCAGCAGCGGGGGGCGAAGGACCGGGGAGCTGTTTTTT
TRBV7-8,.,TRBJ2-5,.,CASSLGLGTQETQYF,TGTGCCAGCAGCTTAGGTCTCGGGACTCAAGAGACCCAGTACTTC
TRBV6-1,.,TRBJ2-2,few,CASSEVGGGGELFF,TGTGCCAGCAGTGAAGTAGGGGGTGGCGGGGAGCTGTTTTTT
TRBV9,.,TRBJ2-1,.,CASSEGRTEQFF,TGTGCCAGCAGCGAGGGACGGACTGAGCAGTTCTTC
TRBV12-3/TRBV12-4,.,TRBJ2-2,many,CASSSPGLPVTGELFF,TGTGCCAGCAGTTCCCCGGGACTTCCTGTAACCGGGGAGCTGTTTTTT
TRBV7-9,TRBD1,TRBJ2-5,many,CASSIGTGGVETQYF,TGTGCCAGCAGCATCGGGACAGGGGGAGTAGAGACCCAGTACTTC
TRBV5-1,TRBD2,TRBJ2-7,.,CASSFREAPYEQYF,TGCGCCAGCAGCTTCCGGGAGGCCCCCTACGAGCAGTACTTC
TRBV11-2,.,TRBJ2-1,many,CASSLPQTNEQFF,TGTGCCAGCAGCCTGCCCCAGACAAATGAGCAGTTCTTC
TRBV20-1,TRBD2,TRBJ2-1,many,CSASRLAEGDEQFF,TGCAGTGCCAGCAGACTAGCGGAGGGCGATGAGCAGTTCTTC
TRBV29-1,TRBD2,TRBJ2-1,many,CSAERGSYNEQFF,TGCAGCGCTGAGCGGGGCTCCTACAATGAGCAGTTCTTC
TRBV7-9,.,TRBJ1-2,few,CASSKGGALYYGYTF,TGTGCCAGCAGCAAGGGGGGGGCCTTATACTATGGCTACACCTTC
TRBV5-1,TRBD2,TRBJ2-7,.,CASSPLAGGPNEQYF,TGCGCCAGCAGCCCGCTAGCGGGAGGACCCAACGAGCAGTACTTC
TRBV5-1,.,TRBJ2-5,few,CASSLNLGETQYF,TGCGCCAGCAGCTTGAATTTAGGGGAGACCCAGTACTTC
TRBV10-2,.,TRBJ2-7,few,CATLSGTPYEQYF,TGCGCCACTTTGTCAGGGACCCCCTACGAGCAGTACTTC
TRBV12-3/TRBV12-4,.,TRBJ2-5,few,CALRGSQYF,TGTGCCCTCCGGGGGTCCCAGTACTTC